This T cell receptor beta chain was recovered during a study of beta chain features in type 1 diabetes. Sorting based on CD45RO/CCR7/CD25/CD127/CD95/CD27 separated CD4+ naive, central memory, regulatory and stem cell-like memory cells. General study findings and limits: Whatever favoring of shorter templates PCR might show would apply equally to patients and controls. Small HLA sub-analyses could not settle whether HLA shapes TCRB rearrangement.

Expressed TCRB transcripts got sequenced, as all isolated RNA was reverse transcribed. The data were produced by immunoSEQ multiplex PCR, yet TCRdb's version contains in-frame clones alone and is incomplete. Among more than 150,000 clones, more than 9.5% were seen once, and the ten largest hold about 2%. The CDR3 length is 13 residues. In germline, CDR1 is GTSNPN, CDR2 SVGIG (reference sequence). This clone has a single count. Its antigen is still unknown. Given a far larger clone just one base away, this is likely a sequencing read error. What was sequenced was central memory CD4+ T cells from blood. The genes are TRBV30 and TRBJ1-2; no clear D gene. This TCR derives from a man between 18 and 35 years old in good health. CDR3 sequence: CAWSVEANYGYSF. CDR3 sequence (DNA): TGTGCCTGGAGTGTAGAGGCTAACTATGGCTACTCCTTC.